This T cell receptor beta chain was captured by sequencing in a study of cytomegalovirus exposure and HLA in healthy donors. V gave up 11 bases and J gave up 2 bases, with 21 bases separating them. The CDR3 spans 15 residues. Germline V gives CDR1 MDHEN, CDR2 SYDVKM. 60 Vbeta and 13 Jbeta primers were used in PCR. The method was immunoSEQ multiplex PCR; TCRdb's version includes in-frame clones alone and lacks a portion of them. The data hold around 180,000 clones, with roughly 74% observed a single time. This TCR derives from a woman aged 25 to 39 in good health and CMV-seropositive. V gene TRBV28 combines with J gene TRBJ1-1, with D hard to call. Input material: PBMCs. The CDR3 here is CAVNPGVGTNTEAFF. In DNA form, the CDR3 reads TGTGCCGTCAACCCCGGGGTGGGCACAAACACTGAAGCTTTCTTT. Complete variable domain (other parts from reference TRBV28 and TRBJ1-1): DVKVTQSSRYLVKRTGEKVFLECVQDMDHENMFWYRQDPGLGLRLIYFSYDVKMKEKGDIPEGYSVSREKKERFSLILESASTNQTSMYLCAVNPGVGTNTEAFFGQGTRLTVV.